This TCR beta chain was captured in a study of beta chain features in type 1 diabetes. The whole isolated RNA underwent reverse transcription, so sequencing captured expressed TCRB transcripts. Sequencing of naive, central memory and regulatory T cell samples gave an average of roughly 4 million reads. TCRdb's table, derived via immunoSEQ multiplex PCR, lists solely in-frame clones and lacks some. The sample has 400,000 to 600,000 clones; 30% are singletons. General study results and limits: Insertions were fewer and deletions more numerous at VDJ junctions in type 1 diabetes patients. Cells with high TCR expression could be over-represented by cDNA sequencing. Among all four CD4+ subsets, Type 1 diabetes patients had TCRB CDR3s that were moderately but significantly shorter.

In regard to this clone: The antigen is undetermined.

Per the germline V gene, CDR1 is SGDLS and CDR2 is YYNGEE. Unmatched junction bases numbered 4, after V lost 0 bases and J lost 3 bases. There are 15 residues in the CDR3. V gene TRBV9 combines with J gene TRBJ2-7; 9 bases are shared with TRBD2. The TCR comes from a man younger than 35 in good health. Sequencing was carried out using naive CD4+ T cells from blood. The CDR3 coding sequence is TGTGCCAGCAGCGTAGAGTATAGCGGGAGCTACGAGCAGTACTTC. Translated, it gives CASSVEYSGSYEQYF.